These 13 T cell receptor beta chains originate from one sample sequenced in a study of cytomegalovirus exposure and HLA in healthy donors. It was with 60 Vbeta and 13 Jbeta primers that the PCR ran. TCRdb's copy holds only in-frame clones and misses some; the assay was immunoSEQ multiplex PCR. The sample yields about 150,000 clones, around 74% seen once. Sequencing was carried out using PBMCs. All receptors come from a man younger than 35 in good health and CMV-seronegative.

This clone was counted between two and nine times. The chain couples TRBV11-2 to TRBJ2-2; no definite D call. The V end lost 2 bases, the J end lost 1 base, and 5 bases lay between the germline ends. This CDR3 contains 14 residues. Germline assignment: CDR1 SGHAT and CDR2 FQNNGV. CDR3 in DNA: TGTGCCAGCAGCTTATCGGGGAACACCGGGGAGCTGTTTTTT. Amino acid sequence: CASSLSGNTGELFF. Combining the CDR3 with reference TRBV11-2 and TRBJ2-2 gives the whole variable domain EAGVAQSPRYKIIEKRQSVAFWCNPISGHATLYWYQQILGQGPKLLIQFQNNGVVDDSQLPKDRFSAERLKGVDSTLKIQPAKLEDSAVYLCASSLSGNTGELFFGEGSRLTVL.

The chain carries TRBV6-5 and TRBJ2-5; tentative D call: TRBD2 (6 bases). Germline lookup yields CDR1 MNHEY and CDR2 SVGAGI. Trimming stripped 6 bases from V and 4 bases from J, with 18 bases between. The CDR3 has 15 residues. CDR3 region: CASSKTGSPGETQYF. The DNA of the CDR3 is TGTGCCAGCAGCAAGACCGGGAGCCCAGGAGAGACCCAGTACTTC.

As DNA, the CDR3 is TGTGCCAGCACCCCGCCAGCTAGCGGGCTAAGCACAGATACGCAGTATTTT. Its translation is CASTPPASGLSTDTQYF. V usage is TRBV28 and J usage is TRBJ2-3; TRBD2 aligns across 8 bases. Germline CDR1 and CDR2: MDHEN and SYDVKM. This CDR3 spans 17 amino acids. V lost 7 bases to trimming and J lost 0 bases; unmatched junction nucleotides: 12.

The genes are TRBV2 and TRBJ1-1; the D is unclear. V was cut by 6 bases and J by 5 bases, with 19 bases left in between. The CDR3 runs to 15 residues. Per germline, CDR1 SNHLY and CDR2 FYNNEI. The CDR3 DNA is TGTGCCAGCAGCAGCGGAGGAAGAATTTTGACTGAAGCTTTCTTT. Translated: CASSSGGRILTEAFF.

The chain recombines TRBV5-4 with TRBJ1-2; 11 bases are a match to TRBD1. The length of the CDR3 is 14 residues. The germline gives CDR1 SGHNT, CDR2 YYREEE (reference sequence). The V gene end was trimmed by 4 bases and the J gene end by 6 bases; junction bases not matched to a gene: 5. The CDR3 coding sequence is TGTGCCAGCAGCGTCGGGACAGGGGGGAATGGCTACACCTTC. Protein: CASSVGTGGNGYTF.

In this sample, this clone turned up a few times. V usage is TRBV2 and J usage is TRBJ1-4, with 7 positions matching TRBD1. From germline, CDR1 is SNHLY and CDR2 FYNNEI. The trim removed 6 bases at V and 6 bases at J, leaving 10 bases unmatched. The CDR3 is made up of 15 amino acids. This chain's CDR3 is CASRGDSGWDEKLFF. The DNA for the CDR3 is TGTGCCAGCAGGGGGGACAGTGGCTGGGATGAAAAACTGTTTTTT.

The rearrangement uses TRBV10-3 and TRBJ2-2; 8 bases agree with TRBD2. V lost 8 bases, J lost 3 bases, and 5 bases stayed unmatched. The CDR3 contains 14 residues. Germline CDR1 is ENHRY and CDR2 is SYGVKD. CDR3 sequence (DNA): TGTGCCATCCCGGGGGGGGCGGACACCGGGGAGCTGTTTTTT. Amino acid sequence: CAIPGGADTGELFF.

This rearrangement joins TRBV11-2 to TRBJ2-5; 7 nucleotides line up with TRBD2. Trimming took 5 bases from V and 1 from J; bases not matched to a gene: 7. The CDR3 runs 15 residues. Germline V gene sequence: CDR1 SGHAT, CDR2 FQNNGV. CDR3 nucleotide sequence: TGTGCCAGCAGCCGGCGGGGGAAACCCCAAGAGACCCAGTACTTC. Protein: CASSRRGKPQETQYF.

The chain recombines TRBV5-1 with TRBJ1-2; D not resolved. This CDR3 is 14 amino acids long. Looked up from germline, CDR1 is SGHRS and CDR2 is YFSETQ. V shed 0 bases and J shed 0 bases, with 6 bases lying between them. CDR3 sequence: CASSLVSANYGYTF. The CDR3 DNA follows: TGCGCCAGCAGCTTGGTGTCAGCTAACTATGGCTACACCTTC.

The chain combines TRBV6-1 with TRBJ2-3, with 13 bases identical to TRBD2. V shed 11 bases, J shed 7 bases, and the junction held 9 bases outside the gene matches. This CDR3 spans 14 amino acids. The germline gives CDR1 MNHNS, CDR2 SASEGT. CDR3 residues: CAVATSGGPNTQYF. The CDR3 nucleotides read TGTGCCGTTGCGACTAGCGGGGGGCCAAATACGCAGTATTTT.

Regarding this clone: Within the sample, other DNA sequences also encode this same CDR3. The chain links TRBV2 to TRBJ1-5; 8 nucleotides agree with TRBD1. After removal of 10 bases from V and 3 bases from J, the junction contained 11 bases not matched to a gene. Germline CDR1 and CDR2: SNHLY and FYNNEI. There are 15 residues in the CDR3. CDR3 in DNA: TGTGCCACCGCTCGGGACAGGTCCTTCAATCAGCCCCAGCATTTT. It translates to CATARDRSFNQPQHF.

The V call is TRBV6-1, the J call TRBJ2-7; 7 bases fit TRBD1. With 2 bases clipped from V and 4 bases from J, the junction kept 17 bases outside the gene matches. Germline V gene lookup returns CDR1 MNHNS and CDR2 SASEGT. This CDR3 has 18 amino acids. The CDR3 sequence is CASSEKGAGPILWYEQYV. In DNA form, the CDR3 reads TGTGCCAGCAGTGAAAAGGGGGCAGGGCCCATACTATGGTACGAGCAGTACGTC.

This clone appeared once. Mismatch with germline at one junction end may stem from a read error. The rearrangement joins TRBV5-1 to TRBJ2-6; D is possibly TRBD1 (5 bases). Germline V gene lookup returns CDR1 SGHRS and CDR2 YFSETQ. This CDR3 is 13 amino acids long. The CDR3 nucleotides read TGCGCCAGCACCTTCTCTGGGGCCAACGGCCTGACTTTC. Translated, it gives CASTFSGANGLTF.